A single sample gave rise to the 20 T cell receptor beta chains below, sequenced in a study of identical twins. TCRdb reanalysed the 5' RACE reads using MiXCR and keeps one entry per CDR3 protein. The sample carries around 480,000 distinct CDR3 sequences, approximately 14% recorded once. The sample also formed part of further work on yellow fever vaccine responses in identical twins.

The sequenced sample consisted of CD4+ T cells sorted from blood. The receptors were sampled from a woman aged 18-29 years in good health.

This clonotype was observed a few times. The chain couples TRBV12-3 or TRBV12-4 to TRBJ2-7, with a weak D call TRBD2 (7 bases). Trimming cost V 6 bases and J 5 bases, with 17 bases left between them. The CDR3 is 14 residues long. CDR3 DNA: TGTGCCAGCAGCCGAGCGGGGACAAGCCACGAGCAGTACTTC. This translates into CASSRAGTSHEQYF.

V and J are TRBV7-9 and TRBJ2-3; D uncertain. The CDR3 has 16 amino acids. The germline V gene has CDR1 SEHNR and CDR2 FQNEAQ (reference sequence). The V gene lost 5 bases and the J gene lost 2 bases, with 17 bases spanning the gap. The CDR3 sequence: CASSLSDRLSTDTQYF. Written as DNA, the CDR3 is TGTGCCAGCAGCCTCTCCGATCGGTTGTCCACAGATACGCAGTATTTT. Using reference TRBV7-9 and TRBJ2-3 for the parts outside the CDR3, the full variable domain is DTGVSQNPRHKITKRGQNVTFRCDPISEHNRLYWYRQTLGQGPEFLTYFQNEAQLEKSRLLSDRFSAERPKGSFSTLEIQRTEQGDSAMYLCASSLSDRLSTDTQYFGPGTRLTVL.

The table lists this clonotype with a few counts. The J gene is TRBJ2-6, the V gene TRBV2; the D gene is possibly TRBD1 (6 bases). CDR3 length equals 15 residues. Germline CDR1 SNHLY, CDR2 FYNNEI. Trimming removed 11 bases from V and 2 bases from J, with 16 bases in between. The CDR3 protein is CALGRTVPGANVLTF. The DNA for the CDR3 is TGTGCCCTCGGCCGGACAGTACCTGGGGCCAACGTCCTGACTTTC.

The rearrangement links TRBV10-1 to TRBJ2-7; no clear D gene. V was pared by 7 bases and J by 4 bases, with 11 bases between. The CDR3 is 12 residues long. The germline V gene encodes CDR1 WNHNN and CDR2 SYGVQD (reference sequence). The chain's CDR3 is CASTRVRYEQYF. CDR3 DNA sequence: TGCGCCAGCACAAGGGTTAGGTACGAGCAGTACTTC.

CDR3 coding DNA: TGTGCCAGCAGCTTAGTGGCCAGGCACAATGAGCAGTTCTTC. Translating gives CASSLVARHNEQFF. This sequence joins TRBV7-2 and TRBJ2-1; D gene ambiguous. The CDR3 is 14 amino acids. Germline V gives CDR1 SGHTA, CDR2 FQGNSA. Trimming took off 1 base at V and 5 bases at J, with 9 bases between the two ends.

The rearrangement links TRBV10-3 to TRBJ2-5; D may be TRBD2 (6 bases). Germline V gene sequence: CDR1 ENHRY, CDR2 SYGVKD. Trimming pared 4 bases from V and 5 bases from J, leaving 14 bases between. CDR3 length: 14 amino acids. Here the CDR3 DNA reads TGTGCCATCAGTGCCCCCGGGAGTAGGGAGACCCAGTACTTC. Translating it yields CAISAPGSRETQYF.

This clonotype was seen a handful of times. This CDR3 is CSVASGVDQPQHF. DNA of the CDR3: TGCAGCGTTGCCTCAGGGGTGGATCAGCCCCAGCATTTT. This sequence joins TRBV29-1 and TRBJ1-5, with a weak D call TRBD1 (6 bases). The CDR3 is 13 amino acids. Trimming left V 4 bases short and J 5 bases short, with 12 bases between. Germline V gives CDR1 SQVTM, CDR2 ANQGSEA.

V usage is TRBV5-1 and J usage is TRBJ2-7; D is possibly TRBD2 (5 bases). Between the trimmed V and J ends, which lost 0 bases and 0 bases, there was a span of 19 bases. Germline V gives CDR1 SGHRS, CDR2 YFSETQ. The CDR3 totals 18 residues. The CDR3 DNA reads TGCGCCAGCAGCTTGGCCGGGAACACATTGGGGAGCTCCTACGAGCAGTACTTC. Its protein is CASSLAGNTLGSSYEQYF.

This clonotype was seen many times. V and J are TRBV20-1 and TRBJ2-1, with TRBD2 matching 8 bases. The CDR3 totals 15 residues. Germline assignment: CDR1 DFQATT and CDR2 SNEGSKA (reference sequence). J lost 5 bases, V lost 0 bases, and 6 bases had no gene match. The CDR3 loop reads CSARDLPGGHNEQFF. CDR3 DNA: TGCAGTGCTAGAGATCTTCCGGGGGGGCACAATGAGCAGTTCTTC.

This chain connects TRBV4-1 to TRBJ2-2; 9 bases agree with TRBD2. Per the germline V gene, CDR1 is MGHRA and CDR2 is YSYEKL. CDR3 length: 16 amino acids. The V segment lost 1 base and the J segment 4 bases; nucleotides outside the gene matches: 4. CDR3 region: CASSQVGREGTGELFF. CDR3 DNA sequence: TGCGCCAGCAGCCAAGTTGGGCGGGAGGGCACCGGGGAGCTGTTTTTT.

The chain couples TRBV6-2 or TRBV6-3 to TRBJ2-1; 9 positions agree with TRBD1. Trimming removed 5 bases from V and 5 bases from J; junction bases left unmatched: 7. The CDR3 has 15 residues. The germline V gene encodes CDR1 MNHEY and CDR2 SVGEGT. The chain's CDR3 is CASSPADRGDNEQFF. The CDR3 DNA reads TGTGCCAGCAGTCCGGCGGACAGGGGCGACAATGAGCAGTTCTTC.

This clonotype was counted a few times. The rearrangement links TRBV29-1 to TRBJ2-3; D gene unclear. CDR1 SQVTM and CDR2 ANQGSEA come from the germline V gene. V shed 7 bases and J shed 9 bases, with 14 bases lying between them. CDR3 length equals 11 residues. In nucleotides, the CDR3 is TGCAGCGCCCTGTTCCGTCCCACGCAGTATTTT. Its protein is CSALFRPTQYF.

This clonotype appeared a few times. The chain couples TRBV7-9 to TRBJ2-7; perhaps TRBD2 as D (5 bases). V was trimmed by 2 bases and J by 5 bases, leaving 10 bases between them. The CDR3 has 13 amino acids. Per germline, CDR1 SEHNR and CDR2 FQNEAQ (reference sequence). This CDR3 reads CASSLIRGNEQYF. CDR3 coding DNA: TGTGCCAGCAGCTTAATTCGGGGAAACGAGCAGTACTTC.

The chain is built from TRBV29-1 and TRBJ2-7; 7 bases line up with TRBD2. This CDR3 has 15 residues. Looked up from germline, CDR1 is SQVTM and CDR2 is ANQGSEA. The V segment lost 2 bases and the J segment 1 base; nucleotides outside the gene matches: 8. CDR3 sequence (DNA): TGCAGCGTTGAAATTGGCCAGCGGGAATCCTACGAGCAGTACTTC. Its translation: CSVEIGQRESYEQYF.

V and J are TRBV30 and TRBJ2-3; a weak D match, TRBD2 (5 bases). Germline values: CDR1 GTSNPN, CDR2 SVGIG (reference sequence). Trimming cost V 0 bases and J 3 bases, with 10 bases left between them. The CDR3 covers 14 residues. The CDR3 loop reads CAWSVRTGTDTQYF. For the CDR3, the DNA is TGTGCCTGGAGTGTACGGACGGGAACAGATACGCAGTATTTT.

This clonotype occurred a few times. V and J are TRBV5-5 and TRBJ2-1, with D possibly TRBD2 on 6 matching bases. V lost 0 bases, J lost 3 bases, and 10 bases lay in between. The length of the CDR3 is 15 residues. CDR1 SGHKS and CDR2 YYEKEE come from the germline V gene (reference sequence). DNA for the CDR3: TGTGCCAGCAGCTTGGTTGGCGGGATCTACAATGAGCAGTTCTTC. Amino acid sequence: CASSLVGGIYNEQFF.

This clonotype was detected many times. Here the CDR3 reads CASSFRQGATDTQYF. CDR3 nucleotide sequence: TGTGCCAGCAGTTTTAGACAGGGGGCTACAGATACGCAGTATTTT. The J gene is TRBJ2-3, the V gene TRBV12-3 or TRBV12-4; 10 bases are a match to TRBD1. The CDR3 runs 15 residues. Losses at the gene ends were 3 bases for V and 3 bases for J; bases not matched to a gene: 3.

V is TRBV28 and J is TRBJ2-5; D remains ambiguous. The CDR3 covers 12 residues. Germline V gene lookup returns CDR1 MDHEN and CDR2 SYDVKM. Trimming stripped 6 bases from V and 1 base from J, with 6 bases between. The CDR3 DNA sequence: TGTGCCAGCAGCGAGATCCAAGAGACCCAGTACTTC. Protein product: CASSEIQETQYF.

V and J are TRBV7-8 and TRBJ2-7; TRBD1 agrees at 9 bases. The J segment lost 6 bases and the V segment lost 4 bases, leaving 4 bases of the junction unmatched. This CDR3 contains 13 residues. CDR1 and CDR2 (germline): SGHVS, FQNEAQ. The CDR3 nucleotides read TGTGCCAGCAGCTCGGGACAGGGTACCGAGCAGTACTTC. This sequence encodes CASSSGQGTEQYF.

This clonotype was counted a few times. The chain uses TRBV7-9 and TRBJ2-1, with a weak D call TRBD1 (6 bases). V was pared by 5 bases and J by 8 bases, with 16 bases between. CDR3 size: 14 residues. Germline V gene data show CDR1 as SEHNR and CDR2 as FQNEAQ (reference sequence). In DNA form, the CDR3 reads TGTGCCAGCAGCCAGACCAGGGGTGAGGATGAGCAGTTCTTC. Its protein product is CASSQTRGEDEQFF. The variable domain in full, completed from reference TRBV7-9 and TRBJ2-1, reads DTGVSQNPRHKITKRGQNVTFRCDPISEHNRLYWYRQTLGQGPEFLTYFQNEAQLEKSRLLSDRFSAERPKGSFSTLEIQRTEQGDSAMYLCASSQTRGEDEQFFGPGTRLTVL.